This note documents a single TCR beta chain sequence. No antigen is known for it. There are no base qualities to consult, and no much larger clone falls within one base. TCRbeta CDR3 regions were amplified from genomic DNA by means of the immunoSEQ Assay, a bias-controlled multiplex PCR. On the authors' methods: Within the assay, amplification of reference gene primers was used to estimate how many nucleated cells each sample contained. Sequence reads were collapsed and filtered to measure the absolute abundance of every unique TCRbeta CDR3 rearrangement. Productive Simpson clonality was computed per sample as the square root of Simpson's diversity index over productive rearrangements. TCRdb mirrors the immuneACCESS table, restricted to in-frame sequences. Some clones are absent from its copies; in checked studies, under half trace to an unresolved V gene, and the reason for the others is unknown. V and J calls plus clone size are reproduced from that table; the DNA served to infer D and trimming. This sample lists approximately 120,000 clones; under 85% were detected once. Under 20% of the sample is held by the ten biggest clonotypes.

This sample was included in a study of blood T cell repertoires in COVID-19 (TCRdb year 2020). For the wider study: The collaborator samples originated in the United States, Italy and Spain and spanned the acute and convalescent phases of COVID-19. The material from the prospective study consisted of cDNA or gDNA derived from T cells, B-cell-depleted T cells, or PBMCs. Subjects who had been exposed to COVID-19, were actively infected with it, or had recovered from it provided the deeply sampled blood TCRbeta repertoires that made up the dataset. The repertoires were made available in a free public database intended to serve as a resource for research on the immune response to SARS-CoV-2. The samples were drawn from the first 160 participants of the ongoing ImmuneRACE study and from 950 to 1,500 subjects provided by 6 global collaborators. Sample metadata almost always included a de-identified subject ID, COVID-19 status, age in years and sex. Where HLA class I and class II types were available, the types were taken from metadata supplied by the sample provider, not from assay-based typing.

Inclusive of the bounding cysteine and phenylalanine, the CDR3 is 13 residues long. The only DNA kept is the CDR3, 39 bases in frame from the first base. The germline V gene yields SGDLS for CDR1 and YYNGEE for CDR2. V is cut by 0 bases and J by 4 bases, and the space between the germline ends is 6 bases. Participants in the prospective study were aged about 18 to 95 years, lived in 20 to 30 United States geographic areas, and enrolled through a virtual design. Cohort assignment in the prospective study relied on participant-reported clinical history from a screening survey and a study questionnaire. ImmuneRACE Cohort 3 recovered participants were defined by two consecutive negative NP/OP PCR tests, healthcare professional clearance, or symptom resolution. In the prospective study, whole blood, serum and a nasopharyngeal or oropharyngeal swab were collected from each participant by mobile phlebotomists. Prospective study participants could optionally give additional blood draws and questionnaires over a roughly 2-month period. Before DNA extraction, prospective study blood samples were shipped either frozen or at room temperature.

What the work shows at the level of the full study, not this receptor alone: Clinical and demographic metadata were provided uncurated, with the amount varying by source and participant.

The sequenced material came from PBMCs or T cells enriched from blood (not recorded which). The chain links TRBV9 with TRBJ2-3; perhaps TRBD2 is the D gene, with 5 bases matching. This clonotype originated in a man between 25 and 39 years old who had recovered from COVID-19. The nucleotide sequence reads as follows: TGTGCCAGCAGCGTAGGAGGGTCAGATACGCAGTATTTT. Its translation is CASSVGGSDTQYF.